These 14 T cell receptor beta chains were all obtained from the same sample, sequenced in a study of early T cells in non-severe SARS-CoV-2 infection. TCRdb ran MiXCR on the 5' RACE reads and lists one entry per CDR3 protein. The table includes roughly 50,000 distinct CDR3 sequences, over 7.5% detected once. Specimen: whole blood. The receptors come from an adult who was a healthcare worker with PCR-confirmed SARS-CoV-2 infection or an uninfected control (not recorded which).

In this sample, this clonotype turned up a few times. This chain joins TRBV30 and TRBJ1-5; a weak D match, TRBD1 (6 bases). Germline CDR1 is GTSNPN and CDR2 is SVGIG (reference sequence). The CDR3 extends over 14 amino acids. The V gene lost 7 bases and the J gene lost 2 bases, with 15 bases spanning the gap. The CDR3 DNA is TGTGCCTCTGGGGGCACCCATCGCAATCAGCCCCAGCATTTT. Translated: CASGGTHRNQPQHF.

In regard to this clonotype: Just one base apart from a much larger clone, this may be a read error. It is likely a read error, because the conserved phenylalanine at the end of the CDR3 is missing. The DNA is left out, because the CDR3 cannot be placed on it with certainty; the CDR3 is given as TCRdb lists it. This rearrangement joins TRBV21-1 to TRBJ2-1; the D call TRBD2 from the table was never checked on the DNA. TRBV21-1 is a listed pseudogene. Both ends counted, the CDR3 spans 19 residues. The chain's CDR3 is CASTSGTSGRPTSYNEQFS.

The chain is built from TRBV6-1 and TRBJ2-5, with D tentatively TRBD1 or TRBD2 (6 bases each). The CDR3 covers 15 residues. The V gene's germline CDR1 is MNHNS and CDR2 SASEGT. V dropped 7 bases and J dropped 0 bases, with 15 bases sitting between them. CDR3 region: CASKGGRRYQETQYF. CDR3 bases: TGTGCCAGCAAAGGGGGGAGGCGGTACCAAGAGACCCAGTACTTC.

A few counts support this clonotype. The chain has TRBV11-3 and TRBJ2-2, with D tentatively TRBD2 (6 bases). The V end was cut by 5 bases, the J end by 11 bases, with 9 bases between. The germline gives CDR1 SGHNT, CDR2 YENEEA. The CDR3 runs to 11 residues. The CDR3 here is CASSPGTELFF. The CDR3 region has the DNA TGTGCCAGCAGCCCCGGGACTGAGCTGTTTTTT.

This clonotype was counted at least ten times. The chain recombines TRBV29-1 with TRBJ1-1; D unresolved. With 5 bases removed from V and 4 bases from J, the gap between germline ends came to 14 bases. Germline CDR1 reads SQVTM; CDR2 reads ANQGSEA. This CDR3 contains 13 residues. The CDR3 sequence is CSVSQTLGTEAFF. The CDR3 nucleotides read TGCAGCGTTTCTCAGACCTTGGGCACTGAAGCTTTCTTT.

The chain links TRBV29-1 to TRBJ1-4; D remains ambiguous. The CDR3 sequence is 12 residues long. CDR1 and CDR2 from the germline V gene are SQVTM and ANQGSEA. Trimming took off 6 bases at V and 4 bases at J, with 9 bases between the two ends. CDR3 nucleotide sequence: TGCAGCGTCGGAGTGTTTAATGAAAAACTGTTTTTT. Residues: CSVGVFNEKLFF.

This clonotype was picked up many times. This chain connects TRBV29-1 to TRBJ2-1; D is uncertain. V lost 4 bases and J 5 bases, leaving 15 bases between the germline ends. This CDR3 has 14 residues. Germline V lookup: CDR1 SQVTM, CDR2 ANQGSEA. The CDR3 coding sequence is TGCAGCGTTGTAAGATTCGCTGGGGACAATGAGCAGTTCTTC. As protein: CSVVRFAGDNEQFF.

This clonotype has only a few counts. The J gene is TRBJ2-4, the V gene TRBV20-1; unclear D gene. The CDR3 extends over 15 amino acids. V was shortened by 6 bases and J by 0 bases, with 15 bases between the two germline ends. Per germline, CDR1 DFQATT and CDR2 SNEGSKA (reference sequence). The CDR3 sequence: CSALSPGLAKNIQYF. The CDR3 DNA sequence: TGCAGTGCCCTATCTCCTGGGTTAGCCAAAAACATTCAGTACTTC.

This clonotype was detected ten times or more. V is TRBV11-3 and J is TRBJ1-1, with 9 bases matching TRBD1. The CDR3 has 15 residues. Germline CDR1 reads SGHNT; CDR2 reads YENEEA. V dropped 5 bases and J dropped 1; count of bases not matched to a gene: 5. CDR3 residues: CASSAGTGRNTEAFF. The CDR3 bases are TGTGCCAGCAGCGCCGGGACAGGGAGGAACACTGAAGCTTTCTTT.

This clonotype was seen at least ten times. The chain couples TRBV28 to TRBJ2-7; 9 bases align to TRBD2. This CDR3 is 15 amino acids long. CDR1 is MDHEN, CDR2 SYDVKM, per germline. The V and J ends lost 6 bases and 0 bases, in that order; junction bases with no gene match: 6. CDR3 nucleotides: TGTGCCAGCAGGCGGGAGGGCACCGACTCCTACGAGCAGTACTTC. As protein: CASRREGTDSYEQYF.

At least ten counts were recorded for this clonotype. This chain's CDR3 is CASSSGVRVEAFF. As DNA, the CDR3 is TGTGCCAGCAGCTCCGGCGTCAGGGTGGAAGCTTTCTTT. The chain couples TRBV5-5 to TRBJ1-1; possibly TRBD1 for D (5 bases). The germline V and J ends were trimmed by 3 bases and 8 bases, with 14 bases remaining between them. Germline CDR1 reads SGHKS; CDR2 reads YYEKEE (reference sequence). There are 13 residues in the CDR3. The full variable domain, completed using reference TRBV5-5 and TRBJ1-1, is DAGVTQSPTHLIKTRGQQVTLRCSPISGHKSVSWYQQVLGQGPQFIFQYYEKEERGRGNFPDRFSARQFPNYSSELNVNALLLGDSALYLCASSSGVRVEAFFGQGTRLTVV.

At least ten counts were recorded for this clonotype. The CDR3 is CASSSLPLGTGGFEQYF. The CDR3, as DNA: TGCGCCAGCAGCTCCCTACCCCTTGGGACAGGGGGCTTCGAGCAGTACTTC. J is TRBJ2-7 and V is TRBV5-1; 12 nucleotides match TRBD1. V trimming: 3 bases; J trimming: 6 bases; junction bases outside the gene matches: 13. The CDR3 sequence is 17 residues long. CDR1 is SGHRS and CDR2 is YFSETQ in the germline V gene.

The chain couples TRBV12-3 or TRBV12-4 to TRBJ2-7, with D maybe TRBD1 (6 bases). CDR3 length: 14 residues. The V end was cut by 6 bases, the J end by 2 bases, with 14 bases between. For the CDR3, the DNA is TGTGCCAGCAGCCCTTACGGGGACACCTACGAGCAGTACTTC. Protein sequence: CASSPYGDTYEQYF.

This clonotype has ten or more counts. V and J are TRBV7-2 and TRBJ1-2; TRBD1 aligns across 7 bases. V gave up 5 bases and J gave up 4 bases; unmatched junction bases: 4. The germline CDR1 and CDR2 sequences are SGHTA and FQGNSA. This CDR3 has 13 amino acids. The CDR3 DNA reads TGTGCCAGCAGCGTTACAGGGGTCTATGGCTACACCTTC. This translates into CASSVTGVYGYTF.